This note documents a single T cell receptor beta chain sequence. What it recognizes is unknown. The data belong to a study of vaccination and CD4 T cells after COVID-19. Oncomine TCR Beta short-read sequencing was applied to DNA from cultured CD4+ T cells. Once CD4+ T cells had been cultured, genomic DNA was extracted from them. TCRdb analysed the PCR reads with MiXCR anew, one entry per CDR3 protein. The sample shows about 9,700 distinct CDR3 sequences, 30% to 45% of them seen only once. As to treatment: roughly ten-day PBMC culture with coronavirus spike peptide pools or control peptides (ViraFEST assay). CD4+ T lymphocytes from the unexposed donor were collected before the COVID-19 pandemic (2011-2018). Germline CDR1 GTSNPN, CDR2 SVGIG (reference sequence). The CDR3 totals 10 residues. V lost 6 bases to trimming and J lost 7 bases, with 6 bases between them.

Source material: CD4+ T cells from blood, cultured in vitro. The sequence was collected from a human donor in good health. J is TRBJ2-2 and V is TRBV30; unclear D gene. CDR3 protein: CACGDGELFF. The CDR3 DNA is TGTGCCTGCGGAGACGGGGAGCTGTTTTTT.